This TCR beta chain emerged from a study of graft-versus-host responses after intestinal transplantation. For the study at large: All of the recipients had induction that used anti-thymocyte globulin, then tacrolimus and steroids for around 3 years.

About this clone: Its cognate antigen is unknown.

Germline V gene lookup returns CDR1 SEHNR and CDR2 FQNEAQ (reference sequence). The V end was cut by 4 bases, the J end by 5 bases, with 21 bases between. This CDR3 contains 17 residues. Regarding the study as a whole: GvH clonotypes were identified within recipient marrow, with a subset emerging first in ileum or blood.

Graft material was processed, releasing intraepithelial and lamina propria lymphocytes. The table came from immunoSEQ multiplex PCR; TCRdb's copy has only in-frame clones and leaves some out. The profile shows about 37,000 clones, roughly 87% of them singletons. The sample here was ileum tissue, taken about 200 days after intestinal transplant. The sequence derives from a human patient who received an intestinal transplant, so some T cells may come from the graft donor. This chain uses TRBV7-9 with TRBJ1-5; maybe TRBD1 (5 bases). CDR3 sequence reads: CASSSSWGTWADQPQHF. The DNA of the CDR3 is TGTGCCAGCAGCTCATCTTGGGGGACGTGGGCCGATCAGCCCCAGCATTTT.